These T cell receptor beta chains were read from a single sample in a study of CD8+ T cells in alopecia areata. Profiling relied on immunoSEQ multiplex PCR, and the TCRdb table lists in-frame clones only, not all of them. The repertoire includes approximately 180,000 clones, approximately 55% of them detected once, and more than 10% sits in the top ten. Material: CD8+ T cells sorted from blood, obtained at week 24, from a patient treated with tofacitinib. These receptors were collected from a human donor with alopecia areata. Each CDR3 is given with its conserved first and last residue. Each record gives: D gene, J gene, V gene, clone size, CDR3 DNA, CDR3 protein. The D gene is left open where the match is weak. Only some rows state a clone size, as once, few, many or a class for expanded clones.

d_gene: NA
j_gene: TRBJ2-2
v_gene: TRBV7-8
abundance: NA
CDR3nt: TGTGCCAGCTGGGTAACCAGGGTGCCGAACACCGGGGAGCTGTTTTTT
CDR3aa: CASWVTRVPNTGELFF

d_gene: NA
j_gene: TRBJ2-3
v_gene: TRBV11-2
abundance: few
CDR3nt: TGTGCCAGCAGCCGTTCGACAGATACGCAGTATTTT
CDR3aa: CASSRSTDTQYF

d_gene: NA
j_gene: TRBJ2-2
v_gene: TRBV30
abundance: NA
CDR3nt: TGTGCCTGGAGTACTACAGGGTGGGAGAACACCGGGGAGCTGTTTTTT
CDR3aa: CAWSTTGWENTGELFF

d_gene: TRBD2
j_gene: TRBJ2-3
v_gene: TRBV4-3
abundance: NA
CDR3nt: TGCGCCAGCAGCCAAGGTCTCGGGGCTAGCGGGGGCACAGATACGCAGTATTTT
CDR3aa: CASSQGLGASGGTDTQYF

d_gene: NA
j_gene: TRBJ2-2
v_gene: TRBV4-3
abundance: NA
CDR3nt: TGCGCCAGCAGCCAGGCTGAGGTGCGAGGGGAGCTGTTTTTT
CDR3aa: CASSQAEVRGELFF

d_gene: NA
j_gene: TRBJ2-7
v_gene: TRBV11-2
abundance: NA
CDR3nt: TGTGCCAGCAGCTTAGCCACCGACAGTTCCTACGAGCAGTACTTC
CDR3aa: CASSLATDSSYEQYF

d_gene: NA
j_gene: TRBJ2-7
v_gene: TRBV4-1
abundance: NA
CDR3nt: TGCGCCAGCAGCCAAGAAGGCTCCTACGAGCAGTACTTC
CDR3aa: CASSQEGSYEQYF

d_gene: NA
j_gene: TRBJ1-5
v_gene: TRBV6-5
abundance: NA
CDR3nt: TGTGCCAGCAGTTCGGACCCGGGAAGCAATCAGCCCCAGCATTTT
CDR3aa: CASSSDPGSNQPQHF

d_gene: NA
j_gene: TRBJ2-5
v_gene: TRBV13
abundance: NA
CDR3nt: TGTGCCAGCAGCTCCCCGGGGCAGATATACCAAGAGACCCAGTACTTC
CDR3aa: CASSSPGQIYQETQYF

d_gene: NA
j_gene: TRBJ2-1
v_gene: TRBV29-1
abundance: NA
CDR3nt: TGCAGCGTTGACGACAATGAGCAGTTCTTC
CDR3aa: CSVDDNEQFF

d_gene: NA
j_gene: TRBJ2-6
v_gene: TRBV27
abundance: few
CDR3nt: TGTGCCAGCTCTCTGGGGGCCAACGTCCTGACTTTC
CDR3aa: CASSLGANVLTF

d_gene: NA
j_gene: TRBJ1-4
v_gene: TRBV12-2
abundance: NA
CDR3nt: TGTGCAAGTCGCTTAGAACGCGGTCCACCACCTGGACCTAATGAAAAACTGTTTTTT
CDR3aa: CASRLERGPPPGPNEKLFF

d_gene: NA
j_gene: TRBJ1-5
v_gene: TRBV4-1
abundance: NA
CDR3nt: TGCGCCAGCAGCCAAGATCTCGGCCAGCCCCAGCATTTT
CDR3aa: CASSQDLGQPQHF

d_gene: NA
j_gene: TRBJ1-2
v_gene: TRBV27
abundance: NA
CDR3nt: TGTGCCAGCAGGTATGGGGACGCCTACACCTTC
CDR3aa: CASRYGDAYTF

d_gene: TRBD2
j_gene: TRBJ2-3
v_gene: TRBV5-1
abundance: NA
CDR3nt: TGCGCCAGCAGCTTGGGCGGAAGAACTAGCGGCTGGGATACGCAGTATTTT
CDR3aa: CASSLGGRTSGWDTQYF